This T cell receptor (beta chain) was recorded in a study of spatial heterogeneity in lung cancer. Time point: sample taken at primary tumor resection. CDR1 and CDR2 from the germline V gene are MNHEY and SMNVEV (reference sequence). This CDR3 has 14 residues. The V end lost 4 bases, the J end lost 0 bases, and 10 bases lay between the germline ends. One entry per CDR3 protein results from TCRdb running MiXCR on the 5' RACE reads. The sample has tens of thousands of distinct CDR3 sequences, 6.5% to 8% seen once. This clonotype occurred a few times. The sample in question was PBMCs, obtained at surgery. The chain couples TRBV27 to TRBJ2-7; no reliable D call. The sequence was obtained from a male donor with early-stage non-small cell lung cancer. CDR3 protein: CASSWTRNSYEQYF. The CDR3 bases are TGTGCCAGCAGTTGGACGAGGAACTCCTACGAGCAGTACTTC.